This TCR beta chain was documented in a study of blood T cell repertoires in COVID-19. Study overall: Specimens from acute and convalescent COVID-19 originated in the United States, Italy and Spain. T cells, B-cell-depleted T cells, or PBMCs supplied cDNA or gDNA.

There are 15 residues in the CDR3. Germline CDR1 MGHRA, CDR2 YSYEKL. V lost 0 bases and J 6 bases, leaving 11 bases between the germline ends. As processed by the authors: Estimation of nucleated cell counts relied on the amplification of reference gene primers. The repertoire was sequenced with immunoSEQ multiplex PCR; TCRdb's copy has only in-frame clones and lacks some. V and J calls and clone size come straight from that table; D and trimming were deduced from the DNA. Of roughly 99,000 clones in the sample, about four fifths were seen once. The chain has TRBV4-1 and TRBJ2-2; TRBD1 is a possible D gene (5 bases). Source material: peripheral blood. The source of this sequence is a man between 65 and 85 years old with acute or convalescent COVID-19. CDR3 protein: CASSQEDTQPGELFF. CDR3 bases: TGCGCCAGCAGCCAAGAGGACACCCAACCCGGGGAGCTGTTTTTT.